This T cell receptor beta chain was sequenced for a study of blood T cell repertoires in COVID-19. Study background: The United States, Italy and Spain supplied acute and convalescent COVID-19 samples. The cDNA or gDNA used as material had been derived from T cells, B-cell-depleted T cells, or PBMCs.

Per the study methods: Cell counts per sample came from amplifying reference gene primers. This table comes from immunoSEQ multiplex PCR, and its TCRdb copy is limited to in-frame clones, with some not included. The D gene and trimming were derived from the DNA, and the V and J assignments and clone size from that table. This sample has fewer than 500,000 clones, with approximately 90% found just once. Germline values: CDR1 MDHEN, CDR2 SYDVKM. The CDR3 runs to 12 residues. The sample consisted of peripheral blood. This receptor was taken from a woman in her 30s with acute or convalescent COVID-19. The V call is TRBV28, the J call TRBJ2-7, with 9 bases identical to TRBD1. CDR3 sequence: CVTGQGPYEQYF. The DNA of the CDR3 is TGTGTCACGGGACAGGGTCCCTACGAGCAGTACTTC.